This T cell receptor (beta chain) was captured by sequencing in a study of CD8 T cells in ankylosing spondylitis. Study conclusions and caveats: Previously reported in reactive arthritis synovial fluid and blood were some of the motif variants. A TCR beta motif made of several highly homologous variants seemed typical of ankylosing spondylitis blood. The authors reported significant enrichment of disease-linked clones in matched ankylosing spondylitis synovial fluid. Within peripheral blood, clones linked to disease were CD8+ and relatively rare.

Libraries of TCR beta came from quantitative 5'-RACE with molecular barcodes. TCRdb analysed the 5' RACE reads with MiXCR anew, one entry per CDR3 protein. The sample lists about 540,000 distinct CDR3 sequences; approximately 11% were seen once. This clonotype was observed a few times. Its specificity is unknown. CDR1 is SQVTM, CDR2 ANQGSEA, per germline. CDR3 length equals 11 residues. The ends were cut back, 4 bases at V and 3 bases at J, with 6 bases in the middle. The sample was blood, either unsorted or a sorted T cell fraction (not recorded which). This clonotype was obtained from a male donor with ankylosing spondylitis. J is TRBJ1-2 and V is TRBV29-1; D gene ambiguous. The DNA for the CDR3 is TGCAGCGTTGGTGGGGACTATGGCTACACCTTC. Amino acid sequence: CSVGGDYGYTF.